One TCR beta chain is described in this entry. Antigen unknown. The V gene's germline CDR1 is KGHSH and CDR2 LQKENI. The CDR3 runs 14 residues. The ends were cut back, 3 bases at V and 1 base at J, with 9 bases in the middle. The sample comes from a study of T cell responses to AZD1222 COVID-19 vaccine. Study overall: Pooling of second doses given at about 4 or about 12 weeks was done.

Generated by immunoSEQ multiplex PCR, the TCRdb table keeps only in-frame clones and is missing some. Among some 100,000 clones listed, approximately 87% were seen once. Study results and caveats: Reportedly, nearly half the spike-specific TCRs target unmutated variant regions. Spike as a whole was targeted by vaccine-associated CD4 TCRs, dominant at 160-218 and 743-854.

The sequenced sample was peripheral blood, obtained on day 0 of AZD1222 vaccination. The receptor was derived from an adult in good health. The V call is TRBV18, the J call TRBJ1-1; D is undetermined. CDR3 DNA sequence: TGTGCCAGCTCACCTATGACACAGAACACTGAAGCTTTCTTT. It encodes CASSPMTQNTEAFF. Drawing the rest from reference TRBV18 and TRBJ1-1, the complete variable domain is NAGVMQNPRHLVRRRGQEARLRCSPMKGHSHVYWYRQLPEEGLKFMVYLQKENIIDESGMPKERFSAEFPKEGPSILRIQQVVRGDSAAYFCASSPMTQNTEAFFGQGTRLTVV.